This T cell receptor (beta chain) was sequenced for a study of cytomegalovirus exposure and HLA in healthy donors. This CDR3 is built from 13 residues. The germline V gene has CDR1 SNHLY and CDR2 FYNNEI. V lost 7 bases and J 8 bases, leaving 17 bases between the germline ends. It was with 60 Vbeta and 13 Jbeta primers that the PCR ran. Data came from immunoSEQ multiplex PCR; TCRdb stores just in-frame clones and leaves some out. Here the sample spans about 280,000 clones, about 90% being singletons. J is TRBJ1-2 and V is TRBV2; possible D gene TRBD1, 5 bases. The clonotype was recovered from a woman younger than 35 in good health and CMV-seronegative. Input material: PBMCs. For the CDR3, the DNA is TGTGCCAGCAAGTCGGGACTATTTGGAGGCTACACCTTC. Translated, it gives CASKSGLFGGYTF.